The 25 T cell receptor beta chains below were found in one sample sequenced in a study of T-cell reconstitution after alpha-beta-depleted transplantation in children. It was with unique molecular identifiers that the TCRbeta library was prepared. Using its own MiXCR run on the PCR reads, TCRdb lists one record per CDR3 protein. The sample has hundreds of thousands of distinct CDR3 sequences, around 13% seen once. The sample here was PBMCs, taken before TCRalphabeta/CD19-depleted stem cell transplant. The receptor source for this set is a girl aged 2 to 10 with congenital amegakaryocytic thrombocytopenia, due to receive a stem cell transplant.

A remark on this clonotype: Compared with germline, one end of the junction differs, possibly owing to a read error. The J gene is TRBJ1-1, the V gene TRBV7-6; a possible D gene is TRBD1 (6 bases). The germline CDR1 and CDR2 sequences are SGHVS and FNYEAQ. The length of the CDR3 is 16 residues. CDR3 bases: TGTGCCAGCAACTTAGTTTTGGGGGCGGTGAACACTGAAGCTTTCTTT. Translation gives CASNLVLGAVNTEAFF.

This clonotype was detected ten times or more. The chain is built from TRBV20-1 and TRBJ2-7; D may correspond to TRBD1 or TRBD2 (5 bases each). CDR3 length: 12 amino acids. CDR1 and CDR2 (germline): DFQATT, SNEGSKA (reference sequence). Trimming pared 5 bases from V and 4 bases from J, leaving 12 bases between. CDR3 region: CSARKWGYEQYF. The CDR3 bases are TGCAGTGCTCGTAAGTGGGGGTACGAGCAGTACTTC.

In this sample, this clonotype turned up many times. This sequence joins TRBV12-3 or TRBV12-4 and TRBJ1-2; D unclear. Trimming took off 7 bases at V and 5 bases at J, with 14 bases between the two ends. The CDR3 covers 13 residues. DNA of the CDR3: TGTGCCAGCAACCAGGACGGACTATATGGCTACACCTTC. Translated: CASNQDGLYGYTF.

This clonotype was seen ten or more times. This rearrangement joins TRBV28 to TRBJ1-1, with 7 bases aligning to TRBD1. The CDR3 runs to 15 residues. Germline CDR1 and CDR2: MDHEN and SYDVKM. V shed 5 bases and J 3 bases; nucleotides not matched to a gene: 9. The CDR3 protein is CASSPLRDRDTEAFF. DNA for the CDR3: TGTGCCAGCAGTCCTCTCCGGGACAGAGACACTGAAGCTTTCTTT.

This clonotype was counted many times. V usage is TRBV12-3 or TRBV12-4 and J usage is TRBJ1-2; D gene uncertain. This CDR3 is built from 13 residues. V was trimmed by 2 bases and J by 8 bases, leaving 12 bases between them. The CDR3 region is CASSLIEKGGYTF. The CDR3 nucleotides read TGTGCCAGCAGTTTAATAGAAAAGGGAGGCTACACCTTC.

The CDR3 DNA reads TGCAGTGCTAGAAATCAGGGGGCAGGGGAGACCCAGTACTTC. Protein sequence: CSARNQGAGETQYF. This sequence joins TRBV20-1 and TRBJ2-5; 8 bases agree with TRBD1. The CDR3 contains 14 residues. The J segment lost 5 bases and the V segment lost 2 bases, leaving 7 bases of the junction unmatched. The germline V gene has CDR1 DFQATT and CDR2 SNEGSKA (reference sequence).

The CDR3 bases are TGCGCCAGCAGCTTGGGTTCCGGGTACGGGGGCAATGAGCAGTTCTTC. This translates into CASSLGSGYGGNEQFF. The chain combines TRBV5-1 with TRBJ2-1, with D possibly matching TRBD2 (6 bases). This CDR3 has 16 residues. V was clipped by 0 bases and J by 6 bases, with 16 bases between them. The germline V gene has CDR1 SGHRS and CDR2 YFSETQ.

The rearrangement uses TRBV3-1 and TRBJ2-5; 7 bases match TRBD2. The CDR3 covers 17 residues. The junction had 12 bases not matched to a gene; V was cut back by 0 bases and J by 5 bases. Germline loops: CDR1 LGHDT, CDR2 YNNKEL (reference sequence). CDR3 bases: TGTGCCAGCAGCCAAGATCGAAGCGGGGTCCTTGAGGAGACCCAGTACTTC. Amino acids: CASSQDRSGVLEETQYF.

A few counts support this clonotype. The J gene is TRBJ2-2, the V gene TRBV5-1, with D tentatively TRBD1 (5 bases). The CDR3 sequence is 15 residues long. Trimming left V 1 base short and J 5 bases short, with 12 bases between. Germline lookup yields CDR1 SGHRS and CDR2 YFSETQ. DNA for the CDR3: TGCGCCAGCAGCTTGAAGGGTCCAGGGACCGGGGAGCTGTTTTTT. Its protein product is CASSLKGPGTGELFF. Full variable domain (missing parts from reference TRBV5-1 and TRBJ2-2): KAGVTQTPRYLIKTRGQQVTLSCSPISGHRSVSWYQQTPGQGLQFLFEYFSETQRNKGNFPGRFSGRQFSNSRSEMNVSTLELGDSALYLCASSLKGPGTGELFFGEGSRLTVL.

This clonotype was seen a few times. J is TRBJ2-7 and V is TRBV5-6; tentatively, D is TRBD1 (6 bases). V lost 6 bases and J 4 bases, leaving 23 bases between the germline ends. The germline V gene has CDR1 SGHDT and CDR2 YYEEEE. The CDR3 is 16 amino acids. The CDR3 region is CASTKRPGTPSYEQYF. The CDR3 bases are TGTGCCAGCACCAAACGGCCTGGGACACCTTCTTACGAGCAGTACTTC.

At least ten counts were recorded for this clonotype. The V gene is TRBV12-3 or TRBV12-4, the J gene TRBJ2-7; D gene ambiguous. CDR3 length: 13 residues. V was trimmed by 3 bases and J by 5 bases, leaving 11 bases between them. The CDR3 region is CASSFHGFDEQYF. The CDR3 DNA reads TGTGCCAGCAGTTTCCATGGTTTTGACGAGCAGTACTTC.

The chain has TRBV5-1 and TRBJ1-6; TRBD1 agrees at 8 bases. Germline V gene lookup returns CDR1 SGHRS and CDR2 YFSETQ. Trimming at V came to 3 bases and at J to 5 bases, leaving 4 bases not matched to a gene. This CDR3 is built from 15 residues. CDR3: CASSSQGQDNSPLHF. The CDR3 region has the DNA TGCGCCAGCAGCTCGCAGGGACAGGATAATTCACCCCTCCACTTT.

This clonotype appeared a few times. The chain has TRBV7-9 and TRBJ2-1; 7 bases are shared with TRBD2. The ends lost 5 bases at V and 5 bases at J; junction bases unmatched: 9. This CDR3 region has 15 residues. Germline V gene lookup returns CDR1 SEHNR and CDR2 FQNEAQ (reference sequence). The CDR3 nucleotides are TGTGCCAGCAGCCAGGTGCTAGCGGAACACAATGAGCAGTTCTTC. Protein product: CASSQVLAEHNEQFF.

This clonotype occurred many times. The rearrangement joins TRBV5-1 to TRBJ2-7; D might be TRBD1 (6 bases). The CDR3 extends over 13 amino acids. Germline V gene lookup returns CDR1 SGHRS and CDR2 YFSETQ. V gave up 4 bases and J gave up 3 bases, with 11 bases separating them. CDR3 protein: CASSPDSRYEQYF. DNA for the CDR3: TGCGCCAGCAGCCCGGACAGCCGCTACGAGCAGTACTTC.

The CDR3 DNA reads as TGTGCCAGCTCACCATCCGGGACTAGTCAAGTAAATGAGCAGTTCTTC. Amino acids: CASSPSGTSQVNEQFF. V and J are TRBV18 and TRBJ2-1; TRBD2 matches 8 bases. Germline CDR1 is KGHSH and CDR2 is LQKENI. The CDR3 contains 16 residues. The V gene end was trimmed by 2 bases and the J gene end by 7 bases; junction bases not matched to a gene: 10. The full variable domain, rest sourced from reference TRBV18 and TRBJ2-1, is NAGVMQNPRHLVRRRGQEARLRCSPMKGHSHVYWYRQLPEEGLKFMVYLQKENIIDESGMPKERFSAEFPKEGPSILRIQQVVRGDSAAYFCASSPSGTSQVNEQFFGPGTRLTVL.

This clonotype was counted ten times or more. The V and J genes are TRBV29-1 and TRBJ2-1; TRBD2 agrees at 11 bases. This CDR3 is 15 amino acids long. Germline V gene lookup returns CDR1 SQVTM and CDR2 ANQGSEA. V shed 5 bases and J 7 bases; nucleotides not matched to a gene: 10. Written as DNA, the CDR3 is TGCAGCGTTCACCACCGCAGGACTAGCGGGAATGAGCAGTTCTTC. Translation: CSVHHRRTSGNEQFF.

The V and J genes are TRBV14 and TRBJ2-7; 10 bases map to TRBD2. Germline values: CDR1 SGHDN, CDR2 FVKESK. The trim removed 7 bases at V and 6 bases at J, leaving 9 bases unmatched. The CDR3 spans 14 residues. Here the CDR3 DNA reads TGTGCCAGCAACCGGGGTCTAGCGGGAGTCGAGCAGTACTTC. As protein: CASNRGLAGVEQYF.

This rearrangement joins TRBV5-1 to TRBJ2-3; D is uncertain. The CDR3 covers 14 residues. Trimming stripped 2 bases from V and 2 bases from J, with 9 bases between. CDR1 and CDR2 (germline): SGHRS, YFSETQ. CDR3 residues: CASSFTGVTDTQYF. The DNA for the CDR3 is TGCGCCAGCAGCTTTACCGGAGTCACAGATACGCAGTATTTT.

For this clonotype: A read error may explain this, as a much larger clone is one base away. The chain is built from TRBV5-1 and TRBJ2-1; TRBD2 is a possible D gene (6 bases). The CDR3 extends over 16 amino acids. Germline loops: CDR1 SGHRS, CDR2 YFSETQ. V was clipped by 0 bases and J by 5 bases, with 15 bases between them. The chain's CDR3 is CASSLELEGLHNEQFF. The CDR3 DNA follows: TGCGCCAGCAGCTTGGAGCTAGAGGGACTTCACAATGAGCAGTTCTTC.

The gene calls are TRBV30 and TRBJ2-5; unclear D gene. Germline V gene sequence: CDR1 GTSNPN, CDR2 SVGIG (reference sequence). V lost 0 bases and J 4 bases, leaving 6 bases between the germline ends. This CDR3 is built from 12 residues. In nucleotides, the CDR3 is TGTGCCTGGAGTGTAAACCTAGAGACCCAGTACTTC. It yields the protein CAWSVNLETQYF.

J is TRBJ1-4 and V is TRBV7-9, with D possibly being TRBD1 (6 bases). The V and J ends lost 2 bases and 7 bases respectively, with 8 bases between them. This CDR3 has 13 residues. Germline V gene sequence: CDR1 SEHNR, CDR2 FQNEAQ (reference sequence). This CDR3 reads CASSLQGPEKLFF. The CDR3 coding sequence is TGTGCCAGCAGCTTACAGGGGCCTGAAAAACTGTTTTTT.

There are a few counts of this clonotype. The CDR3: CASSAVTGTPGYGYTF. In DNA form, the CDR3 reads TGTGCCAGCAGCGCAGTCACCGGGACCCCTGGCTATGGCTACACCTTC. The chain joins TRBV11-2 to TRBJ1-2; a weak D match, TRBD1 (5 bases). The CDR3 extends over 16 amino acids. V was trimmed by 5 bases and J by 4 bases, leaving 20 bases between them. Per the germline V gene, CDR1 is SGHAT and CDR2 is FQNNGV.

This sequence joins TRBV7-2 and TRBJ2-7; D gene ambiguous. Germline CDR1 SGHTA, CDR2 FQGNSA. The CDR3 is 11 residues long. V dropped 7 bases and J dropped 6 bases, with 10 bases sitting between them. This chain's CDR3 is CASTRRGEQYF. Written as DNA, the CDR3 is TGTGCCAGCACCCGTCGAGGCGAGCAGTACTTC.

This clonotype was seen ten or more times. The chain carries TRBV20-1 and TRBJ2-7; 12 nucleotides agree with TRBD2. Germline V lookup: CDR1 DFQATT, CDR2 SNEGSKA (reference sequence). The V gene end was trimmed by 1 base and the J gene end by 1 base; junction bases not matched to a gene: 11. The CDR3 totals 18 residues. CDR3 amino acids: CSARAAGIGLAGSYEQYF. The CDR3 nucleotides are TGCAGTGCTAGAGCAGCCGGTATCGGACTAGCGGGGTCCTACGAGCAGTACTTC.

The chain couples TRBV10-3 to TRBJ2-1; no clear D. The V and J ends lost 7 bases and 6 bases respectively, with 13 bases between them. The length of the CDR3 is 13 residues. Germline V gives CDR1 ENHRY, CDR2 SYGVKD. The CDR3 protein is CAITNKVFNEQFF. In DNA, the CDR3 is TGTGCCATCACCAATAAAGTTTTCAATGAGCAGTTCTTC.